This T cell receptor beta chain is from a study of blood T cell repertoires in COVID-19. Study in general: Whether acute or convalescent, the COVID-19 samples came from the United States, Italy and Spain. Nucleic acid was either cDNA or gDNA, and it came from T cells, B-cell-depleted T cells, or PBMCs.

Authors' processing steps: Amplification of reference gene primers was used by the study to estimate nucleated cell counts. The data were produced by immunoSEQ multiplex PCR, yet TCRdb's version contains in-frame clones alone and is incomplete. From that table come the V and J calls and clone size; the DNA was used to work out D and trimming. Of 250,000 to 300,000 clones listed, 70% to 90% are singletons. After removal of 4 bases from V and 4 bases from J, the junction contained 6 bases not matched to a gene. Germline V gene data show CDR1 as SGHRS and CDR2 as YFSETQ. This CDR3 is 17 amino acids long.

The chain has TRBV5-1 and TRBJ2-3; 16 bases align to TRBD2. Sequencing input: peripheral blood. The receptor was derived from a woman aged 35 to 49 with acute or convalescent COVID-19. The CDR3 loop reads CASSGGLAGGPPDTQYF. In DNA, the CDR3 is TGCGCCAGCAGCGGGGGACTAGCGGGGGGGCCCCCAGATACGCAGTATTTT. The whole variable domain, filled in from reference TRBV5-1 and TRBJ2-3, reads KAGVTQTPRYLIKTRGQQVTLSCSPISGHRSVSWYQQTPGQGLQFLFEYFSETQRNKGNFPGRFSGRQFSNSRSEMNVSTLELGDSALYLCASSGGLAGGPPDTQYFGPGTRLTVL.